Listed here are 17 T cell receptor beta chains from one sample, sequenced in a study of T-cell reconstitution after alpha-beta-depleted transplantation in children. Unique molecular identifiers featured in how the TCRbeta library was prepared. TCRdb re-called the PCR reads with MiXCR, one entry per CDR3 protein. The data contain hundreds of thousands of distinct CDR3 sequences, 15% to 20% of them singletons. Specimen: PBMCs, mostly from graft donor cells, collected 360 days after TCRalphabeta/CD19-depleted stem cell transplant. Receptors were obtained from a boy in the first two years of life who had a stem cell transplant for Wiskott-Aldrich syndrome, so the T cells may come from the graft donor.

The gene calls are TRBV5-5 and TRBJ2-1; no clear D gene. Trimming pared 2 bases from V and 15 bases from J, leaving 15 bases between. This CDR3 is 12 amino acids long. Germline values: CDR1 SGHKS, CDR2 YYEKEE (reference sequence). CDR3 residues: CASSFDLGSAFF. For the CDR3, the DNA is TGTGCCAGCAGCTTCGATTTGGGGTCTGCGTTCTTC.

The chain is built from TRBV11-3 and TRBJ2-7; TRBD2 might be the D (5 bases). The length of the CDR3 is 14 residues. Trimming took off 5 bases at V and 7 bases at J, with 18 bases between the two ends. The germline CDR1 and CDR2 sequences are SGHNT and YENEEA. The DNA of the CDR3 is TGTGCCAGCAGCCTCCGGTCCGCCCCGGGGGAGCAGTACTTC. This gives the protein CASSLRSAPGEQYF.

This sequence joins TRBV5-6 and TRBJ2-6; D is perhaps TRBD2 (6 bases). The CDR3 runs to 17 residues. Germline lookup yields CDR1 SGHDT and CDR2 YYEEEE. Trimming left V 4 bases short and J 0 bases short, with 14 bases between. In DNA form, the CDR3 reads TGTGCCAGCAGCCCTTTTGGAGGGGTCTCTGGGGCCAACGTCCTGACTTTC. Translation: CASSPFGGVSGANVLTF.

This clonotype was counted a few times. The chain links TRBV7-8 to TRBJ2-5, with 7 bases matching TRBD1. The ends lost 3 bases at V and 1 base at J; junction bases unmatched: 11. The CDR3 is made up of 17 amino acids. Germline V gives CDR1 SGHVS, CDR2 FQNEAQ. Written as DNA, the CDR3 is TGTGCCAGCAGCTTGACGCGAATTTACAGGGGCCAAGAGACCCAGTACTTC. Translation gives CASSLTRIYRGQETQYF.

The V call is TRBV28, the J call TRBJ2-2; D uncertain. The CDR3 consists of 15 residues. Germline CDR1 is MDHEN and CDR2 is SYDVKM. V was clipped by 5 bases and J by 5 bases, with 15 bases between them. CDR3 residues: CASSPLDLRTGELFF. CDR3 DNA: TGTGCCAGCAGTCCACTCGACCTCAGGACCGGGGAGCTGTTTTTT.

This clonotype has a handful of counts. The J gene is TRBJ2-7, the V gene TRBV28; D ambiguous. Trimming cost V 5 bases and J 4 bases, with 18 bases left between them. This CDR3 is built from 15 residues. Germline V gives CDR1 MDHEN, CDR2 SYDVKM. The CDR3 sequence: CASSVRVFPWYEQYF. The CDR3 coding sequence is TGTGCCAGCAGTGTCCGGGTCTTCCCATGGTACGAGCAGTACTTC.

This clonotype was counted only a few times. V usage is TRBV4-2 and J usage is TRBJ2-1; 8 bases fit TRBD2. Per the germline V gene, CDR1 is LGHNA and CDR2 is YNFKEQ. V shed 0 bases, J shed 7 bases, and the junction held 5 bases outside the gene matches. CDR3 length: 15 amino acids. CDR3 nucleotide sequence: TGTGCCAGCAGCCAAGATGGACTAGCCCGGAATGAGCAGTTCTTC. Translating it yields CASSQDGLARNEQFF.

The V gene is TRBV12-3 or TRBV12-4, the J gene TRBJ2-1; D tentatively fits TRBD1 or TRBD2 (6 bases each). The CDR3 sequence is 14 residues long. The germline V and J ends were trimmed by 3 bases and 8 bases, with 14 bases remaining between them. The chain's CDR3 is CASSFFRGTYEQFF. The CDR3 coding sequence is TGTGCCAGCAGTTTTTTTCGCGGGACATATGAGCAGTTCTTC.

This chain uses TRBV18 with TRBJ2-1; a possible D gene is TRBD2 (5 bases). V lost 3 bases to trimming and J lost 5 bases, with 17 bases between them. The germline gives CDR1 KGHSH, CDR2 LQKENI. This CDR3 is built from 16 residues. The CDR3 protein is CASSPGARRINNEQFF. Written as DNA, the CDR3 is TGTGCCAGCTCACCGGGAGCTCGGCGGATTAACAATGAGCAGTTCTTC.

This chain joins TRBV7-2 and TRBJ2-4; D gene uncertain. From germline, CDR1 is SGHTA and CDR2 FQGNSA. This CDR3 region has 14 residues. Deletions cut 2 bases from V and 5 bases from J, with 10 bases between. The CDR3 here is CASSLPLPQNIQYF. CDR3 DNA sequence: TGTGCCAGCAGCTTACCTCTACCCCAAAACATTCAGTACTTC.

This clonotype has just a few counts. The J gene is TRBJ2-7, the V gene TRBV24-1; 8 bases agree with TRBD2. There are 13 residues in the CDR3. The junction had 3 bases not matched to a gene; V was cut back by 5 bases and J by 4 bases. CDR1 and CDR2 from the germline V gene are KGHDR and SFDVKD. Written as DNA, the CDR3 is TGTGCCACCAGTGGCGGGAGGCCTTACGAGCAGTACTTC. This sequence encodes CATSGGRPYEQYF.

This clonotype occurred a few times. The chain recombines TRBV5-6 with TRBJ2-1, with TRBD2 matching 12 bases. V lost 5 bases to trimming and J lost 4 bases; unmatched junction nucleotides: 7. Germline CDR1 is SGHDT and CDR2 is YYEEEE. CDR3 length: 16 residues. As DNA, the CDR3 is TGTGCCAGCAGACTAGGACTAGCGGGACTATACAATGAGCAGTTCTTC. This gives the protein CASRLGLAGLYNEQFF. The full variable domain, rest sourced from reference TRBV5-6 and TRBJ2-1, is DAGVTQSPTHLIKTRGQQVTLRCSPKSGHDTVSWYQQALGQGPQFIFQYYEEEERQRGNFPDRFSGHQFPNYSSELNVNALLLGDSALYLCASRLGLAGLYNEQFFGPGTRLTVL.

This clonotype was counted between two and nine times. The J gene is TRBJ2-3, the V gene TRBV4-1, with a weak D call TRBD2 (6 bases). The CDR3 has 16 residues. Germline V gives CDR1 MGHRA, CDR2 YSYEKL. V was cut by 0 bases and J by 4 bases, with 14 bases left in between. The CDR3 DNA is TGCGCCAGCAGCCAAGATTTCCGACTAGATGCAGATACGCAGTATTTT. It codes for CASSQDFRLDADTQYF.

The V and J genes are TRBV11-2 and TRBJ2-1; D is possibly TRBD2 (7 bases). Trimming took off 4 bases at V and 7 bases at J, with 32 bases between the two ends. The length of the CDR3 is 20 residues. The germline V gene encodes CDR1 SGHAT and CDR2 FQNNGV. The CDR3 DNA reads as TGTGCCAGCAGCTCAGTGGGGAGGCTTAGGGGGGGAGGGTTTTATAATGAGCAGTTCTTC. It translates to CASSSVGRLRGGGFYNEQFF.

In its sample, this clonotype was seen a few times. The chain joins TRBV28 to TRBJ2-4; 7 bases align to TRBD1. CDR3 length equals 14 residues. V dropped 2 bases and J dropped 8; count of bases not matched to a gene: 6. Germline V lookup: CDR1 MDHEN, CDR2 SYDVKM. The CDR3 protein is CASSLRKTGDIQYF. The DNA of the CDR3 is TGTGCCAGCAGTTTAAGAAAAACAGGGGACATTCAGTACTTC.

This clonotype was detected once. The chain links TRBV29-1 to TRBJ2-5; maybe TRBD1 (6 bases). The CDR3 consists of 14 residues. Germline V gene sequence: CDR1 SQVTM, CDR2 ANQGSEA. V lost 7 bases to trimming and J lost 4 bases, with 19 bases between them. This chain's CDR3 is CSAGPWTDRETQYF. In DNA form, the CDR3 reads TGCAGCGCCGGGCCATGGACAGATCGAGAGACCCAGTACTTC.

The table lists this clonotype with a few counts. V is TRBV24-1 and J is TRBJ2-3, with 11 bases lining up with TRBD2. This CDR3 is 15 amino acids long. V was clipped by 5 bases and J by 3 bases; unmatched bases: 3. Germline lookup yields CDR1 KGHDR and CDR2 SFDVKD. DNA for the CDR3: TGTGCCACCAGTGGACTAGCGGGAACTACAGATACGCAGTATTTT. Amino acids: CATSGLAGTTDTQYF.